This TCR beta chain is drawn from a study of T-cell memory formation after mild COVID-19. Study-level background: The study found TCR clusters largely donor specific. Notes on the study in general: Shrinking CD4+ clones resided mostly in CM and EM, and CD8+ ones in EMRA. Contracting clones from day 15 to 85 showed balanced CD4/CD8; later expanders favored CD4+.

Regarding this clonotype: Its specificity is not known.

The V segment lost 6 bases and the J segment 4 bases; nucleotides outside the gene matches: 7. CDR3 length: 15 residues. Germline V gene lookup returns CDR1 SGHRS and CDR2 YFSETQ. TCRdb fed the 5' RACE reads into MiXCR, producing one record per CDR3 protein. In the table there are 280,000 or so distinct CDR3 sequences, approximately 8.4% of which are singletons. This clonotype originated in a man aged 18 to 30 who had mild COVID-19 (a few samples of this study predate the infection). Cell type and time point are not known. What was sequenced was PBMCs or a T cell subset sorted from them (not recorded which). The V call is TRBV5-1, the J call TRBJ2-2, with TRBD1 identical over 9 bases. The CDR3 protein is CASNTGTGSTGELFF. Written as DNA, the CDR3 is TGCGCCAGCAATACCGGGACAGGGTCCACCGGGGAGCTGTTTTTT.